The 16 T cell receptor beta chains given below trace back to one sample, sequenced in a study of shared clonotypes between healthy human individuals (dated by TCRdb to the early 2020s). Receptors were amplified or captured by the immunoSEQ multiplex PCR assay. Drawn from immuneACCESS, this table holds only the in-frame rearrangements with V and J called that TCRdb kept. Clones are partly lost; checked studies trace under half to an unresolved V gene and leave the rest unexplained. For this sample the table gives about 480,000 clones, of which nearly 80% were detected only once. The ten biggest clones cover about 12% of the sample. The sequenced material came from PBMCs. The receptors were gathered from a middle-aged woman in good health. Some clones in this sample may be carry-over from other donors' samples.

The V and J genes are TRBV7-9 and TRBJ2-1; 11 nucleotides agree with TRBD2. V trimming: 2 bases; J trimming: 6 bases; junction bases outside the gene matches: 12. Germline-derived CDR1 and CDR2 are SEHNR and FQNEAQ (reference sequence). This CDR3 has 18 amino acids. The CDR3 coding sequence is TGTGCCAGCAGCTTAAGCGGGTTAGGTAGCGGGAGGGTCAATGAGCAGTTCTTC. Its protein product is CASSLSGLGSGRVNEQFF.

The chain couples TRBV5-1 to TRBJ1-1, with TRBD1 as a possible D gene (5 bases). The CDR3 sequence is 19 residues long. The V gene lost 0 bases and the J gene lost 2 bases, with 23 bases spanning the gap. CDR1 and CDR2 (germline): SGHRS, YFSETQ. The CDR3 protein is CASSLGGSRSPHYNTEAFF. CDR3 nucleotide sequence: TGCGCCAGCAGCTTGGGGGGCAGCCGGTCGCCCCATTATAACACTGAAGCTTTCTTT.

This clone was seen only a few times. The chain is built from TRBV30 and TRBJ1-1; the match to TRBD1 covers 7 bases. Per germline, CDR1 GTSNPN and CDR2 SVGIG (reference sequence). The CDR3 sequence is 13 residues long. The J segment lost 1 base and the V segment lost 5 bases, leaving 4 bases of the junction unmatched. The CDR3 coding sequence is TGTGCCTGGGCCCGGGACAGGAACACTGAAGCTTTCTTT. This codes for CAWARDRNTEAFF.

This chain links TRBV7-2 with TRBJ2-7; no clear D. This CDR3 spans 13 amino acids. V was clipped by 5 bases and J by 5 bases, with 13 bases between them. Per germline, CDR1 SGHTA and CDR2 FQGNSA. The DNA of the CDR3 is TGTGCCAGCAGCCCAAACCCAGTAGACGAGCAGTACTTC. Its protein is CASSPNPVDEQYF. The complete variable domain, with remaining parts taken from reference TRBV7-2 and TRBJ2-7, reads GAGVSQSPSNKVTEKGKDVELRCDPISGHTALYWYRQSLGQGLEFLIYFQGNSAPDKSGLPSDRFSAERTGGSVSTLTIQRTQQEDSAVYLCASSPNPVDEQYFGPGTRLTVT.

This clone was seen only a few times. The chain uses TRBV6-1 and TRBJ1-5, with TRBD1 matching 8 bases. Germline loops: CDR1 MNHNS, CDR2 SASEGT. V was clipped by 10 bases and J by 0 bases; unmatched bases: 8. This CDR3 is 15 amino acids long. CDR3 in amino acids: CATFRTGFSNQPQHF. DNA for the CDR3: TGTGCCACCTTCAGGACAGGGTTTAGCAATCAGCCCCAGCATTTT.

This sequence joins TRBV10-1 and TRBJ2-5, with a weak D call TRBD1 (6 bases). This CDR3 has 13 residues. Trimming took off 2 bases at V and 2 bases at J, with 6 bases between the two ends. Germline CDR1 WNHNN, CDR2 SYGVQD (reference sequence). CDR3 coding DNA: TGCGCCAGCAGTGAGGGACAGCAAGAGACCCAGTACTTC. This codes for CASSEGQQETQYF.

The chain has TRBV20-1 and TRBJ2-7, with no clear D. The germline CDR1 and CDR2 sequences are DFQATT and SNEGSKA (reference sequence). The V end lost 3 bases, the J end lost 5 bases, and 8 bases lay between the germline ends. The CDR3 runs 11 residues. The CDR3: CSASLSHEQYF. In nucleotides, the CDR3 is TGCAGTGCTAGTCTCTCACACGAGCAGTACTTC.

The chain uses TRBV6-6 and TRBJ2-2; D is undetermined. The length of the CDR3 is 15 residues. Germline lookup yields CDR1 MNHNY and CDR2 SVGAGI (reference sequence). The V and J ends lost 3 bases and 1 base respectively, with 9 bases between them. The CDR3 sequence is CASSYSGMNTGELFF. As DNA, the CDR3 is TGTGCCAGCAGTTATTCAGGAATGAACACCGGGGAGCTGTTTTTT.

The DNA for the CDR3 is TGTGCCAGCTCAGCCTCGACAGGAAAAGGTGAAAAACTGTTTTTT. This encodes CASSASTGKGEKLFF. The chain employs TRBV18 and TRBJ1-4; D may be TRBD1 (6 bases). The CDR3 is made up of 15 amino acids. Trimming shortened V by 5 bases and J by 7 bases, and 17 bases separated the two germline ends. Germline lookup yields CDR1 KGHSH and CDR2 LQKENI. The whole variable domain, remainder taken from reference TRBV18 and TRBJ1-4, is NAGVMQNPRHLVRRRGQEARLRCSPMKGHSHVYWYRQLPEEGLKFMVYLQKENIIDESGMPKERFSAEFPKEGPSILRIQQVVRGDSAAYFCASSASTGKGEKLFFGSGTQLSVL.

The gene calls are TRBV6-1 and TRBJ2-1; possibly TRBD1 for D (6 bases). There are 14 residues in the CDR3. The germline V gene has CDR1 MNHNS and CDR2 SASEGT. The V end lost 8 bases, the J end lost 8 bases, and 19 bases lay between the germline ends. CDR3 in amino acids: CASLGGVSSDEQFF. In DNA, the CDR3 is TGTGCCAGCCTAGGGGGAGTGAGTTCGGATGAGCAGTTCTTC.

The V call is TRBV4-3, the J call TRBJ1-4, with TRBD1 matching over 9 bases. CDR3 length equals 15 residues. V lost 4 bases to trimming and J lost 8 bases; unmatched junction nucleotides: 8. In germline, CDR1 is LGHNA, CDR2 YSLEER. The DNA for the CDR3 is TGCGCCAGCAGCCCCCCGACAGGGGGTGGAGAAAAACTGTTTTTT. This codes for CASSPPTGGGEKLFF.

This chain connects TRBV2 to TRBJ1-2, with D maybe TRBD1 (5 bases). This CDR3 region has 12 residues. Between the trimmed V and J ends, which lost 7 bases and 4 bases, there was a span of 10 bases. CDR1 and CDR2 (germline): SNHLY, FYNNEI. The CDR3 DNA sequence: TGTGCCAGCACCTCAGGGAGCTATGGCTACACCTTC. This translates into CASTSGSYGYTF.

The rearrangement joins TRBV11-2 to TRBJ2-5; D perhaps matches TRBD2 (5 bases). CDR1 and CDR2 (germline): SGHAT, FQNNGV. Trimming took 5 bases from V and 5 from J, leaving 9 bases between them. CDR3 length: 12 residues. CDR3 sequence reads: CASSPGEETQYF. The CDR3 DNA sequence: TGTGCCAGCAGCCCCGGGGAGGAGACCCAGTACTTC.

In this sample, this clone turned up once. This sequence joins TRBV11-2 and TRBJ2-4; the match to TRBD2 covers 7 bases. V was pared by 3 bases and J by 8 bases, with 4 bases of the junction left unmatched. Germline CDR1 reads SGHAT; CDR2 reads FQNNGV. This CDR3 has 13 amino acids. The DNA of the CDR3 is TGTGCCAGCAGCTTTTATGGGGGGGACATTCAGTACTTC. Encoded protein: CASSFYGGDIQYF.

J is TRBJ1-2 and V is TRBV27, with D possibly being TRBD1 (5 bases). Trimming shortened V by 6 bases and J by 0 bases, and 11 bases separated the two germline ends. In germline, CDR1 is MNHEY, CDR2 SMNVEV (reference sequence). The CDR3 length is 14 residues. This CDR3 reads CASRRDGANYGYTF. The DNA of the CDR3 is TGTGCCAGCAGGAGGGACGGAGCTAACTATGGCTACACCTTC.

This clone was seen a few times. The gene calls are TRBV18 and TRBJ1-5; D is ambiguous. CDR3 size: 13 residues. Trimming stripped 5 bases from V and 0 bases from J, with 5 bases between. Germline assignment: CDR1 KGHSH and CDR2 LQKENI. The CDR3 sequence is CASSGDSNQPQHF. The CDR3 nucleotides read TGTGCCAGCTCAGGGGATAGCAATCAGCCCCAGCATTTT.